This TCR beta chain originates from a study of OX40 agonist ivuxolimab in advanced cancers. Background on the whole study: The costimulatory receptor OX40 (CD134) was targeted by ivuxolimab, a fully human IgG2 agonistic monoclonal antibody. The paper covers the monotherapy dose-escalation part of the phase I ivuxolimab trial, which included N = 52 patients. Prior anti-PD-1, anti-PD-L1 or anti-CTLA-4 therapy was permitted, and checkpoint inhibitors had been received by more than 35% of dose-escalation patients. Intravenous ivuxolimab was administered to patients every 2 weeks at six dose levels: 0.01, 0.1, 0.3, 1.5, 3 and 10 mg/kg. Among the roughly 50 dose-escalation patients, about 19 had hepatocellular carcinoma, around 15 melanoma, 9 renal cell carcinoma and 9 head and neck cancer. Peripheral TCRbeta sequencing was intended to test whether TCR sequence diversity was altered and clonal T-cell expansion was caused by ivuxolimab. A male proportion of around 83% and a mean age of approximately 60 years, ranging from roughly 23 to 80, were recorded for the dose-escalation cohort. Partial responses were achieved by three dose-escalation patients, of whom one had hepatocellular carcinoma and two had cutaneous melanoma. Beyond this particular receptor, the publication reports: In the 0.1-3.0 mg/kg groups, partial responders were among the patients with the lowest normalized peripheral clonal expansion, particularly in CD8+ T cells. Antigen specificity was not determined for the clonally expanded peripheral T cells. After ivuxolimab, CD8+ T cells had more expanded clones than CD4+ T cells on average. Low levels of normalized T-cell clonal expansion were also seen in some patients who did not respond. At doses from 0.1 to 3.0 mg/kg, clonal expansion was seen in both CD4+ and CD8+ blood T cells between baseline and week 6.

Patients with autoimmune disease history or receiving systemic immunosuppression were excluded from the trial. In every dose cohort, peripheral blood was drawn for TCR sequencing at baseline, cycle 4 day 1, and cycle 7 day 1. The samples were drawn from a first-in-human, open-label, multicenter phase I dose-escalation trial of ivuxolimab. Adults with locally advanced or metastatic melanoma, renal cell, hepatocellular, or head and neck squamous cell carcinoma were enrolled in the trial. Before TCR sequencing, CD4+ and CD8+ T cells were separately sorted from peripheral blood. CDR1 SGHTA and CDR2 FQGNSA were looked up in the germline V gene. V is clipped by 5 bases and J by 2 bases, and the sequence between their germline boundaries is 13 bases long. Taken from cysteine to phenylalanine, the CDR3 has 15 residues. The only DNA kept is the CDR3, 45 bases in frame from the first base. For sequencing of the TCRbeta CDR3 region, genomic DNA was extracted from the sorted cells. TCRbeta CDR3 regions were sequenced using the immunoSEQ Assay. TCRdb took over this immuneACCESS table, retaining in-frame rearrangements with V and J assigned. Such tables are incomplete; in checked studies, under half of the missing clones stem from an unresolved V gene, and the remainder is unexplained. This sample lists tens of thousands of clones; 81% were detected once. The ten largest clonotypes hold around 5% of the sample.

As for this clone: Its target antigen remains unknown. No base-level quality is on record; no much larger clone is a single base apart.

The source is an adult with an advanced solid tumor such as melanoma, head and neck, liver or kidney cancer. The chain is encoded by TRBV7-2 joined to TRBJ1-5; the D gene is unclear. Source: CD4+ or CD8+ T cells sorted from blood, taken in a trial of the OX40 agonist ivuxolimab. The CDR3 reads CASSPSWGGNQPQHF. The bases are TGTGCCAGCAGCCCTAGCTGGGGTGGCAATCAGCCCCAGCATTTT.